The source of this T cell receptor (beta chain) is a study of cytomegalovirus exposure and HLA in healthy donors. With 60 Vbeta and 13 Jbeta primers, the PCR was carried out. Assay used: immunoSEQ multiplex PCR; TCRdb lists only in-frame clones, some missing. Of some 110,000 clones listed, roughly 79% were seen once; the top ten hold roughly 3.9%. As concerns this clone: Its antigen is still unknown.

The CDR3 extends over 15 amino acids. Germline V gene lookup returns CDR1 MNHNY and CDR2 SVGAGI (reference sequence). V was pared by 9 bases and J by 3 bases, with 14 bases of the junction left unmatched. Study outcomes and limitations: An assumption of roughly uniform sequencing depth across donors underlay the presence/absence analyses.

Donors were ostensibly healthy at sampling, although undocumented immune exposures were probable. Specimen: PBMCs. The source of this sequence is a woman aged 25 to 39 in good health and CMV-seronegative. This chain uses TRBV6-6 with TRBJ2-7, with 7 bases that match TRBD2. The CDR3 nucleotides are TGTGCCAGTAGGCTAGCGGAGGGCCTTAACTACGAGCAGTACTTC. Translation: CASRLAEGLNYEQYF.